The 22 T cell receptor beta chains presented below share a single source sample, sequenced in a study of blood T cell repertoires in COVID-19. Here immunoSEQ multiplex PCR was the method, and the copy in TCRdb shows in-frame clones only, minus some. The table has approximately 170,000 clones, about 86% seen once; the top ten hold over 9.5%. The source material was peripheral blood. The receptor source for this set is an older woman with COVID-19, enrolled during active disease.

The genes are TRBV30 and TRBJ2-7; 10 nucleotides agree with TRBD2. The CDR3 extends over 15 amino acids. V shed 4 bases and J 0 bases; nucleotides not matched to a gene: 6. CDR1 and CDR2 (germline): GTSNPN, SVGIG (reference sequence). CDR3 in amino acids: CAWKPGLAYSYEQYF. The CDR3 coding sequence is TGTGCCTGGAAGCCGGGACTAGCGTACTCCTACGAGCAGTACTTC.

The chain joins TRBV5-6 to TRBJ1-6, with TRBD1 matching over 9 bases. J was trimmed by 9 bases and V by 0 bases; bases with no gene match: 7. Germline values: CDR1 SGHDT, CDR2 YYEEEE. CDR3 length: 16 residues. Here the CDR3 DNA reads TGTGCCAGCAGCTTGGATCGGACAGGGGAGGGTTCACCCCTCCACTTT. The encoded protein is CASSLDRTGEGSPLHF.

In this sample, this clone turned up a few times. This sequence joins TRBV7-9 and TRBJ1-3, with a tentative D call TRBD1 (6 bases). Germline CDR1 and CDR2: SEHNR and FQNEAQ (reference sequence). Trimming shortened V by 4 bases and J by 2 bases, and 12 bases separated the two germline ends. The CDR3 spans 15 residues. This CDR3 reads CASSSQGITGNTIYF. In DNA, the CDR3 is TGTGCCAGCAGCTCGCAGGGGATCACTGGAAACACCATATATTTT.

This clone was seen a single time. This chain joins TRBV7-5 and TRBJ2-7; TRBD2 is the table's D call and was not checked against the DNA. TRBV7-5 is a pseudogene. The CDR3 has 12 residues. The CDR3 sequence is CARSLAVGEQYF. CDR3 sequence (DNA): TGTGCCAGAAGCTTAGCGGTCGGCGAGCAGTACTTC.

For the CDR3, the DNA is TGTGCCAGCAGAGTTTTGACAGACACCGGGGAGCTGTTTTTT. Translated: CASRVLTDTGELFF. The chain carries TRBV6-5 and TRBJ2-2; perhaps TRBD1 as D (5 bases). Germline-derived CDR1 and CDR2 are MNHEY and SVGAGI. The CDR3 loop spans 14 amino acids. Trimming removed 6 bases from V and 3 bases from J, with 11 bases in between.

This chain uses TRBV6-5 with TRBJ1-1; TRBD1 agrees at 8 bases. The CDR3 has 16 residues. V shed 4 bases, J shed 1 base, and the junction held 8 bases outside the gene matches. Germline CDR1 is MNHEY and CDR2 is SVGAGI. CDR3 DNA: TGTGCCAGCAGTTCCCTTGGACAGGGAAGGAACACTGAAGCTTTCTTT. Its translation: CASSSLGQGRNTEAFF.

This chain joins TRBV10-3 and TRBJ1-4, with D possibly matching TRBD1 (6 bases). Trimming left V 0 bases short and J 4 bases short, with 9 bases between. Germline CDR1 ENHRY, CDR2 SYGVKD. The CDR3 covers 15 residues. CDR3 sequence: CAISESTGNNEKLFF. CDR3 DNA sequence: TGTGCCATCAGTGAGTCTACAGGGAATAATGAAAAACTGTTTTTT.

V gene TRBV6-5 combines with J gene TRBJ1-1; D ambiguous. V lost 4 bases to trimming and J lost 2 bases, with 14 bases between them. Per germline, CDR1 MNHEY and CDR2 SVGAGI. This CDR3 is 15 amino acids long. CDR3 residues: CASSWREEGNTEAFF. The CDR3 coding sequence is TGTGCCAGCAGTTGGCGTGAGGAGGGAAACACTGAAGCTTTCTTT.

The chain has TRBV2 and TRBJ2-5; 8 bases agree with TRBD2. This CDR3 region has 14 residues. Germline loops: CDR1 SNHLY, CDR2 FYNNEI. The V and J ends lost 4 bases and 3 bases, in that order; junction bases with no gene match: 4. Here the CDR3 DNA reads TGTGCCAGCAGTGTCCTCGGGAGGGAAGAGACCCAGTACTTC. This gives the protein CASSVLGREETQYF.

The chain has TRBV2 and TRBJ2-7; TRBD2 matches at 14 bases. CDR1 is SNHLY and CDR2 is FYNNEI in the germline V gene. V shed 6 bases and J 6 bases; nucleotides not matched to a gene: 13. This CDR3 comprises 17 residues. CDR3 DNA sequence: TGTGCCAGCAGCCAGGGGACTAGCGGGAGAGTTGGTTGCGAGCAGTACTTC. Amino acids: CASSQGTSGRVGCEQYF.

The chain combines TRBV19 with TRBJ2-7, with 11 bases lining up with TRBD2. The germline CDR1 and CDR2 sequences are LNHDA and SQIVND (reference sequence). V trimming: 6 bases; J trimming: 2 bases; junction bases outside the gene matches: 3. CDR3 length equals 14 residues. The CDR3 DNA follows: TGTGCCAGTAGGGGACTAGCGGCTCCCTACGAGCAGTACTTC. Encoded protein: CASRGLAAPYEQYF.

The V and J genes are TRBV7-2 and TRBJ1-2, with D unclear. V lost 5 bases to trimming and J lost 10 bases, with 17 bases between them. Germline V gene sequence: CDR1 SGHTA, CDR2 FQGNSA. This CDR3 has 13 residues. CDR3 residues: CASSLVMRTYYTF. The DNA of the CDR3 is TGTGCCAGCAGCCTTGTGATGAGGACTTACTACACCTTC.

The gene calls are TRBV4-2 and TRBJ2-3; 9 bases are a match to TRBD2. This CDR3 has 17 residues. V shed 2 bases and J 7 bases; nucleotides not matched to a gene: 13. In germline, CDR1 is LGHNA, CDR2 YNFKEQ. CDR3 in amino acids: CASSQIVGTSTENTQYF. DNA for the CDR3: TGTGCCAGCAGCCAAATTGTAGGGACTAGCACTGAGAATACGCAGTATTTT.

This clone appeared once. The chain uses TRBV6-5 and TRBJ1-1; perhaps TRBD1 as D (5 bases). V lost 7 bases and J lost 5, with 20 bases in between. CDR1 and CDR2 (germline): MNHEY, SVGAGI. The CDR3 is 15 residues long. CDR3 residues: CASILRPGGGTEAFF. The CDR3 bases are TGTGCCAGCATTTTACGGCCGGGGGGAGGGACTGAAGCTTTCTTT.

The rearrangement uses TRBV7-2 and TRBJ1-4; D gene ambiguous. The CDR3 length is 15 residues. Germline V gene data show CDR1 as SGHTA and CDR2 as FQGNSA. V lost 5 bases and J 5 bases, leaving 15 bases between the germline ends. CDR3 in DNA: TGTGCCAGCAGCCCCCCGGGGTCGGGAAATGAAAAACTGTTTTTT. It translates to CASSPPGSGNEKLFF. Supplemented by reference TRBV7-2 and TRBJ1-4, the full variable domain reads GAGVSQSPSNKVTEKGKDVELRCDPISGHTALYWYRQSLGQGLEFLIYFQGNSAPDKSGLPSDRFSAERTGGSVSTLTIQRTQQEDSAVYLCASSPPGSGNEKLFFGSGTQLSVL.

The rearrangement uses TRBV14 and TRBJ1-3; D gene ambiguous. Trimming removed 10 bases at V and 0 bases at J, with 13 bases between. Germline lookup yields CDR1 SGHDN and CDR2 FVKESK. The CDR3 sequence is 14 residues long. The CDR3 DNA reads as TGTGCCACCGGGGAGAATTACTCTGGAAACACCATATATTTT. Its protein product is CATGENYSGNTIYF.

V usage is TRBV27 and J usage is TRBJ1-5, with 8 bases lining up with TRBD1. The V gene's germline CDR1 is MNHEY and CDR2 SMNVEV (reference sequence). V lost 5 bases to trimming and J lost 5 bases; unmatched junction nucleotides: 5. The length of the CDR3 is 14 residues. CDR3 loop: CASSLGTGYQPQHF. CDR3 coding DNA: TGTGCCAGCAGTCTCGGGACAGGCTATCAGCCCCAGCATTTT.

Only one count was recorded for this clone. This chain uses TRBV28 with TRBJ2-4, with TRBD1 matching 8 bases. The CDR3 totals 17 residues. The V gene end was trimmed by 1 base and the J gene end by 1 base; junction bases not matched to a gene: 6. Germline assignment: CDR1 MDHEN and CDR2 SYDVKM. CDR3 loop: CASSLYGTGPAKNIQYF. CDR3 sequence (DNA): TGTGCCAGCAGTTTATATGGGACAGGCCCTGCCAAAAACATTCAGTACTTC.

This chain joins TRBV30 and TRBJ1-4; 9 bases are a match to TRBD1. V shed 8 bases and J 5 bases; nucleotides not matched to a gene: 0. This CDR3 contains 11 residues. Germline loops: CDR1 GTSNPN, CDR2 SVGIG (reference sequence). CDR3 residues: CAGTGNEKLFF. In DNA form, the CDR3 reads TGTGCCGGGACAGGGAATGAAAAACTGTTTTTT.

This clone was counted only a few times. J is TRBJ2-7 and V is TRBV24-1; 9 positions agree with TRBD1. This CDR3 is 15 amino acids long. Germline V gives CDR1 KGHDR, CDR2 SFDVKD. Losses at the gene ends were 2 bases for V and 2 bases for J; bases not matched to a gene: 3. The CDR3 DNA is TGTGCCACCAGTGATTCCCGGACAGGGGCCTACGAGCAGTACTTC. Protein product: CATSDSRTGAYEQYF.

The chain's CDR3 is CASSLRQSGANVLTF. In DNA, the CDR3 is TGTGCCAGCAGCTTGCGGCAGTCTGGGGCCAACGTCCTGACTTTC. J is TRBJ2-6 and V is TRBV6-5, with D hard to call. Germline V gene data show CDR1 as MNHEY and CDR2 as SVGAGI. Trimming pared 6 bases from V and 1 base from J, leaving 10 bases between. CDR3 length: 15 amino acids.

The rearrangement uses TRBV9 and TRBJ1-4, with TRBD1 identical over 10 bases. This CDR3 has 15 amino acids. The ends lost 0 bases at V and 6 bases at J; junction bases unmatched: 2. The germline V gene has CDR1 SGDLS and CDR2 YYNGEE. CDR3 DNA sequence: TGTGCCAGCAGCGTAGCCGGGACAGGGGATGAAAAACTGTTTTTT. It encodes CASSVAGTGDEKLFF.